This TCR beta chain appears in the sequencing data of a study of neurological immune-mediated disorders. This clonotype was counted ten times or more. What it binds is not known. Study-wide findings and caveats: There was no clinical or MRI feature that was associated with the multiple sclerosis repertoire cluster.

By 5'RACE with 10-nucleotide random UMIs, the cDNA was made. Sequencing of 15-18 subjects in each run yielded over 180 million TCR-beta sequences. TCRdb passed the 5' RACE reads through MiXCR, listing each CDR3 protein once. The sample lists some 26,000 distinct CDR3 sequences; approximately 3.2% were seen once. V lost 5 bases to trimming and J lost 2 bases; unmatched junction nucleotides: 7. CDR1 and CDR2 (germline): MNHEY, SMNVEV (reference sequence). CDR3 size: 16 residues. This sequence originates from a woman aged 30 to 39 with multiple sclerosis. Sequenced: PBMCs. V usage is TRBV27 and J usage is TRBJ2-3; 10 nucleotides align to TRBD2. This CDR3 is CASSRIAGGNTDTQYF. The CDR3, as DNA: TGTGCCAGCAGTCGTATAGCGGGGGGTAACACAGATACGCAGTATTTT.